This T cell receptor (beta chain) appears in the sequencing data of a study of post-analysis software for immune sequencing data. Study-wide points: Relative to controls, patients with multiple sclerosis showed significantly lower normalized Chao1 diversity. Controls had lower frequencies than patients of a handful of TRBV segments, which included TRBV5-6, TRBV5-1 and TRBV20-1.

Unique molecular identifiers were carried by the TCR beta cDNA libraries. One entry per CDR3 protein, called by TCRdb with MiXCR from the PCR reads. The sample contains about 800,000 distinct CDR3 sequences, 25% to 30% of which appear only once. Only a few counts were recorded for this clonotype. Its antigen is not known. The CDR3 is 19 residues long. V was trimmed by 0 bases and J by 4 bases, leaving 24 bases between them. Germline V lookup: CDR1 MNHEY, CDR2 SVGAGI. The source of this sequence is a girl aged 10 to 17 with multiple sclerosis. J is TRBJ1-1 and V is TRBV6-5, with D perhaps matching TRBD1 (5 bases). The sequenced material came from blood. CDR3 in DNA: TGTGCCAGCAGTTACTCTCCACGGCCCCACTCGGGACGTACCACTGAAGCTTTCTTT. It specifies CASSYSPRPHSGRTTEAFF.